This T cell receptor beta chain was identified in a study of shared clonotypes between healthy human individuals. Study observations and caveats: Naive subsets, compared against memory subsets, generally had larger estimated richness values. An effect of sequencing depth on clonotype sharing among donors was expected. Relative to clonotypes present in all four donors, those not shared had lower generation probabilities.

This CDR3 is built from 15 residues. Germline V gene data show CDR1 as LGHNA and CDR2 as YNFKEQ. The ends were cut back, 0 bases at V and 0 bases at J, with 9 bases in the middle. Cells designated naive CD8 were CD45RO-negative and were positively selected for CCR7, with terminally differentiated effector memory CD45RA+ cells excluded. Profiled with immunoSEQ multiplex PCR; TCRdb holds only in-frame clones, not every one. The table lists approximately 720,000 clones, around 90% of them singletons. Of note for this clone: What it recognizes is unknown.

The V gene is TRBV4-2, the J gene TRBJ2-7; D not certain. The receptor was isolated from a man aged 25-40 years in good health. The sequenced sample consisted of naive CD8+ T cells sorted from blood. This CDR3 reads CASSQDRSISYEQYF. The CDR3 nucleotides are TGTGCCAGCAGCCAAGATCGCAGCATCTCCTACGAGCAGTACTTC.